This T cell receptor beta chain was recovered during a study of T cells in Graves' hyperthyroidism and ophthalmopathy. Study results and caveats: Patients with ophthalmopathy were separated from those with stable hyperthyroidism by a 13 V-J model.

RNA transcripts yielded amplified TCR beta CDR3 regions. The TCR CDR3 was amplified in a first-round RT-PCR using the HTBI primer set. MiXCR, run by TCRdb on the multiplex PCR reads, gives a single entry per CDR3 protein. The sample consists of 600,000 to 700,000 distinct CDR3 sequences, 14% to 15% of them appearing once. This clonotype has just a few counts. Its target is not known. With duration under 3 months, ophthalmopathy was active: Clinical Activity Score at least 3, NOSPECS at least 4. The CDR3 consists of 15 residues. The V end was cut by 4 bases, the J end by 1 base, with 14 bases between. The germline V gene encodes CDR1 SGHDT and CDR2 YYEEEE.

The chain uses TRBV5-6 and TRBJ1-2; D is perhaps TRBD1 (5 bases). Source material: blood. This clonotype was sampled from a woman aged 40 to 49 with Graves' ophthalmopathy. This CDR3 is CASSTGPAGNYGYTF. The CDR3 DNA reads as TGTGCCAGCAGCACGGGACCTGCGGGTAACTATGGCTACACCTTC.